These T cell receptor beta chains were read from a single sample in a study of tumor-infiltrating lymphocytes in oesophageal squamous cell carcinoma. One entry per CDR3 protein results from TCRdb running MiXCR on the PCR reads. The sample holds approximately 15,000 distinct CDR3 sequences, roughly 49% seen once. The specimen was esophageal tumor tissue. The receptors shown here come from a male donor with esophageal squamous cell carcinoma. Each CDR3 is given with its conserved first and last residue. Each record gives: clone size, D gene, J gene, V gene, CDR3 protein, CDR3 DNA. The D gene is left open where the match is weak. The size entry is marked missing in some rows and otherwise reads once, few, many or a size class.

few	NA	TRBJ2-1	TRBV5-3	CASSPVSARDNEQFF	TGTGCCAGCAGCCCCGTATCTGCGCGGGATAATGAGCAGTTCTTC
medium-sized	TRBD2	TRBJ2-5	TRBV7-3	CASSYLAGAQETQYF	TGTGCCAGCAGCTACTTAGCGGGAGCCCAAGAGACCCAGTACTTC
NA	NA	TRBJ2-1	TRBV7-2	CASSPDSTNYNEQFF	TGTGCCAGCAGCCCAGACTCGACCAACTACAATGAGCAGTTCTTC
NA	NA	TRBJ2-7	TRBV7-8	CASSLRQNQGEQYF	TGTGCCAGCAGCTTAAGACAAAACCAGGGCGAGCAGTACTTC
NA	TRBD1	TRBJ2-7	TRBV7-2	CASSESGQASYEQYF	TGTGCCAGCAGCGAATCGGGACAGGCTTCCTACGAGCAGTACTTC
many	NA	TRBJ1-2	TRBV18	CASSPGGGYGYTF	TGTGCCAGCTCACCGGGGGGCGGCTATGGCTACACCTTC
NA	TRBD2	TRBJ2-1	TRBV10-3	CAISLAGENNEQFF	TGTGCCATCAGCTTAGCGGGAGAAAACAATGAGCAGTTCTTC
NA	NA	TRBJ2-1	TRBV6-6	CASSYSQNNEQFF	TGTGCCAGCAGTTACTCCCAAAACAATGAGCAGTTCTTC
large	NA	TRBJ2-1	TRBV7-9	CASSLGLARYNEQFF	TGTGCCAGCAGCTTAGGGCTAGCCCGCTACAATGAGCAGTTCTTC
few	NA	TRBJ2-1	TRBV7-3	CASSLGGYYNEQFF	TGTGCCAGCAGCTTAGGGGGGTACTACAATGAGCAGTTCTTC
NA	TRBD2	TRBJ2-3	TRBV7-3	CASSLNGGRAGTDTQYF	TGTGCCAGCAGCTTAAATGGGGGGAGGGCCGGTACAGATACGCAGTATTTT
NA	NA	TRBJ2-7	TRBV6-1	CASSSDGTPGGRQYF	TGTGCCAGCAGTAGCGACGGGACTCCCGGGGGTCGGCAGTACTTC
NA	TRBD2	TRBJ2-7	TRBV4-2	CASSPGLWGSNEQYF	TGTGCCAGCAGCCCGGGACTATGGGGTAGCAATGAGCAGTACTTC
NA	TRBD2	TRBJ2-7	TRBV7-2	CASSRGGRSYEQYF	TGTGCCAGCAGCCGCGGGGGGAGGTCCTACGAGCAGTACTTC
many	NA	TRBJ2-5	TRBV10-3	CAISDRGAETQYF	TGTGCCATCAGTGATCGGGGGGCTGAGACCCAGTACTTC
NA	TRBD2	TRBJ2-5	TRBV7-8	CASSLAGLAGGKETQYF	TGTGCCAGCAGCTTAGCCGGGCTAGCGGGAGGAAAAGAGACCCAGTACTTC
medium-sized	TRBD1	TRBJ1-5	TRBV24-1	CATSDPRQGSNQPQHF	TGTGCCACCAGTGATCCGAGACAGGGGTCCAATCAGCCCCAGCATTTT
few	NA	TRBJ2-1	TRBV7-6	CASSLSGLSVNEQFF	TGTGCCAGCAGCTTATCGGGATTGTCGGTGAATGAGCAGTTCTTC
few	NA	TRBJ2-5	TRBV7-3	CASSPAGSGEQYF	TGTGCCAGCAGCCCCGCGGGATCGGGTGAGCAGTACTTC
NA	NA	TRBJ1-5	TRBV6-1	CASSGTVLGDQPQHF	TGTGCCAGCAGTGGGACAGTTCTAGGTGATCAGCCCCAGCATTTT
NA	NA	TRBJ2-1	TRBV6-9	CASSSWFNEQFF	TGTGCCAGCAGTTCTTGGTTCAATGAGCAGTTCTTC
NA	TRBD1	TRBJ2-3	TRBV7-3	CASSSTGINTDTQYF	TGTGCCAGCAGCTCGACAGGGATAAACACAGATACGCAGTATTTT
NA	NA	TRBJ2-1	TRBV7-3	CASSLERIQYNEQFF	TGTGCCAGCAGCTTAGAAAGGATTCAATACAATGAGCAGTTCTTC
NA	TRBD2	TRBJ2-1	TRBV7-3	CASSLTASSGRGDEQFF	TGTGCCAGCAGCTTAACTGCCTCTAGCGGGAGGGGGGATGAGCAGTTCTTC
NA	TRBD1	TRBJ2-5	TRBV7-2	CASSRDRTQETQYF	TGTGCCAGCAGCCGGGACAGGACACAAGAGACCCAGTACTTC
few	NA	TRBJ1-5	TRBV24-1	CATSDLSINQPQHF	TGTGCCACCAGTGATTTGAGCATCAATCAGCCCCAGCATTTT
NA	TRBD2	TRBJ2-1	TRBV7-2	CASSLAYAGLAFGNEQFF	TGTGCCAGCAGCTTGGCCTACGCGGGACTAGCTTTTGGTAATGAGCAGTTCTTC
few	TRBD2	TRBJ2-1	TRBV11-3	CASSFTSGNEQFF	TGTGCCAGCAGCTTTACTAGCGGCAATGAGCAGTTCTTC
NA	TRBD1	TRBJ2-7	TRBV5-6	CASSHRDRHSYEQYF	TGTGCCAGCAGCCACCGGGACAGGCACTCCTACGAGCAGTACTTC
NA	NA	TRBJ2-7	TRBV6-1	CASSYRGLTYEQYF	TGTGCCAGCAGTTACCGCGGGCTAACCTACGAGCAGTACTTC
NA	NA	TRBJ2-1	TRBV28	CATPGQQFF	TGTGCCACCCCGGGACAGCAGTTCTTC
few	TRBD1	TRBJ2-5	TRBV7-3	CASSGDRGGIETQYF	TGTGCCAGCAGCGGCGACAGGGGGGGAATAGAGACCCAGTACTTC
many	NA	TRBJ1-1	TRBV2	CASGKEGRTEAFF	TGTGCCAGCGGAAAAGAAGGTAGAACTGAAGCTTTCTTT
NA	NA	TRBJ1-4	TRBV5-3	CASSAGLTNEKLFF	TGTGCCAGCAGCGCGGGACTAACTAATGAAAAACTGTTTTTT
NA	NA	TRBJ2-3	TRBV12-3/TRBV12-4	CASSSGTLSTDTQYF	TGTGCCAGCAGTTCCGGGACATTAAGCACAGATACGCAGTATTTT
NA	TRBD1	TRBJ2-5	TRBV7-2	CASSSRVGTVETQYF	TGTGCCAGCAGCTCCCGAGTCGGGACAGTAGAGACCCAGTACTTC